This is a list of T cell receptor beta chains from one sample in a study of blood T cells in healthy people across ages. TCRdb re-called the 5' RACE reads with MiXCR, one entry per CDR3 protein. The data show about 1.5 million distinct CDR3 sequences, roughly 43% seen once. Sequencing was carried out using blood. Receptors were obtained from a young woman in good health. Each CDR3 is given with its conserved first and last residue. Fields, in order: D gene, V gene, J gene, CDR3 protein. The D gene is left open where the match is weak.

>-|TRBV9|TRBJ1-1
CASSVGLDTEAFF
>-|TRBV7-9|TRBJ2-1
CASSLDPGPRVDEQFF
>TRBD2|TRBV4-3|TRBJ2-7
CASSHGTSGTYEQYF
>-|TRBV20-1|-
CSGEGLPYEQYF
>-|TRBV7-2|TRBJ1-4
CASSLGGSTEKLFF
>-|TRBV7-8|TRBJ1-2
CASSLERAGVPYGYTF
>TRBD2|TRBV3-1|TRBJ2-3
CASSQGRLAADTQYF
>TRBD1|TRBV7-2|TRBJ1-6
CASSLRQGLDSPLHF
>-|TRBV9|TRBJ2-3
CASSPRGASTDTQYF
>TRBD2|TRBV24-1|TRBJ2-3
CATSEASGRGDTQYF
>-|TRBV12-3/TRBV12-4|TRBJ1-1
CASSFSRKLMNTEAFF
>-|TRBV13|TRBJ1-1
CASSYEGDRFF
>TRBD2|TRBV6-5|TRBJ2-1
CASRALAGGNEQFF
>-|TRBV29-1|TRBJ2-1
CSVGAYNEQFF
>TRBD1|TRBV7-2|TRBJ2-6
CASSLKRQGSGANVLTF
>-|TRBV6-1|TRBJ2-5
CASIFWRQETQYF
>-|TRBV2|TRBJ1-5
CASSEMKRSNQPQHF
>TRBD1|TRBV6-5|TRBJ2-3
CASSMDRGKADTQYF